A selection of T cell receptor beta chains follows, all from one sample in a study of T-cell reconstitution after alpha-beta-depleted transplantation in children. TCRdb fed the PCR reads into MiXCR, producing one record per CDR3 protein. This sample has 45,000 to 55,000 distinct CDR3 sequences, with about 9.3% found just once. The sequencing here drew on PBMCs, mostly from graft donor cells, taken 60 days after TCRalphabeta/CD19-depleted stem cell transplant. These receptors originate from a male patient aged 2 to 9 who had a stem cell transplant for chronic granulomatous disease, so the T cells may come from the graft donor. CDR3s include the opening cysteine and the closing phenylalanine or tryptophan. A D gene is named only where the DNA matches it firmly. Some rows mark clone size as missing; the rest say once, few, many or name a class of expanded clone.

abundance: many
v_gene: TRBV20-1
d_gene: NA
j_gene: TRBJ2-1
CDR3nt: TGCAGTGCAAACGATCGAGCAGCAAACAATGAGCAGTTCTTC
CDR3aa: CSANDRAANNEQFF

abundance: many
v_gene: TRBV20-1
d_gene: TRBD1
j_gene: TRBJ2-1
CDR3nt: TGCAGTGCTGAGGACAGGGATGCGTACAATGAGCAGTTCTTC
CDR3aa: CSAEDRDAYNEQFF

abundance: few
v_gene: TRBV9
d_gene: TRBD2
j_gene: TRBJ2-3
CDR3nt: TGTGCCAGCAGCGTAGAAAGCGGGAGAAGGACAGATACGCAGTATTTT
CDR3aa: CASSVESGRRTDTQYF

abundance: many
v_gene: TRBV2
d_gene: TRBD2
j_gene: TRBJ2-7
CDR3nt: TGTGCCAGCAGTGAAGCGCCGGGACTACTATACGAGCAGTACTTC
CDR3aa: CASSEAPGLLYEQYF

abundance: NA
v_gene: TRBV20-1
d_gene: TRBD2
j_gene: TRBJ2-2
CDR3nt: TGCAGTGCTCTCGGGACTAGCGGCAACACCGGGGAGCTGTTTTTT
CDR3aa: CSALGTSGNTGELFF

abundance: many
v_gene: TRBV7-9
d_gene: TRBD1
j_gene: TRBJ1-6
CDR3nt: TGTGCCAGCAGCTCACACGAGAGGGAGGGACAGGGTTCACCCCTCCACTTT
CDR3aa: CASSSHEREGQGSPLHF

abundance: few
v_gene: TRBV5-1
d_gene: NA
j_gene: TRBJ1-6
CDR3nt: TGCGCCAGCAGCTTTGGGCTACCACCGGGGCCGCTAAATTCACCCCTCCACTTT
CDR3aa: CASSFGLPPGPLNSPLHF

abundance: many
v_gene: TRBV11-2
d_gene: NA
j_gene: TRBJ2-3
CDR3nt: TGTGCCAGCAGCGTAGTTCTCACAGATACGCAGTATTTT
CDR3aa: CASSVVLTDTQYF

abundance: many
v_gene: TRBV5-1
d_gene: NA
j_gene: TRBJ2-7
CDR3nt: TGCGCCAGCAGCTTGACTGGTTCTGGCGAGCAGTACTTC
CDR3aa: CASSLTGSGEQYF

abundance: many
v_gene: TRBV4-2
d_gene: TRBD2
j_gene: TRBJ2-2
CDR3nt: TGTGCCAGCAGCCCCAAAGAACCGGGACTAGCGGACTCCGGGGAGCTGTTTTTT
CDR3aa: CASSPKEPGLADSGELFF

abundance: many
v_gene: TRBV11-2
d_gene: TRBD2
j_gene: TRBJ2-1
CDR3nt: TGTGCCAGCAGCCTGGGACTAGCGGGAGGGTCATATGAGCAGTTCTTC
CDR3aa: CASSLGLAGGSYEQFF

abundance: many
v_gene: TRBV12-3/TRBV12-4
d_gene: TRBD1
j_gene: TRBJ1-3
CDR3nt: TGTGCCAGCAGGTGGACAGGGGGTGGAAACACCATATATTTT
CDR3aa: CASRWTGGGNTIYF

abundance: many
v_gene: TRBV5-1
d_gene: NA
j_gene: TRBJ2-1
CDR3nt: TGCGCCAGCAGCTTTAGATGGGGGACGACCTCCTACAATGAGCAGTTCTTC
CDR3aa: CASSFRWGTTSYNEQFF

abundance: many
v_gene: TRBV7-8
d_gene: TRBD2
j_gene: TRBJ2-3
CDR3nt: TGTGCCAGCAGTCATAATAGCGGGAAGGTCACAGATACGCAGTATTTT
CDR3aa: CASSHNSGKVTDTQYF

abundance: many
v_gene: TRBV6-2/TRBV6-3
d_gene: NA
j_gene: TRBJ2-1
CDR3nt: TGTGCCAGCAGTTACTCGGTGCAGGGCAATGAGCAGTTCTTC
CDR3aa: CASSYSVQGNEQFF

abundance: many
v_gene: TRBV29-1
d_gene: TRBD1
j_gene: TRBJ2-1
CDR3nt: TGCAGCGCTGCCCCCTGGGACAGCTATTACAATGAGCAGTTCTTC
CDR3aa: CSAAPWDSYYNEQFF

abundance: many
v_gene: TRBV7-2
d_gene: NA
j_gene: TRBJ2-3
CDR3nt: TGTGCCAGCAGCTTAGCAGGTCTTGGTAGCGGCTACACAGATACGCAGTATTTT
CDR3aa: CASSLAGLGSGYTDTQYF

abundance: few
v_gene: TRBV20-1
d_gene: NA
j_gene: TRBJ2-7
CDR3nt: TGCAGTGCTAGATCCGGGACTTCTCTTTACGAGCAGTACTTC
CDR3aa: CSARSGTSLYEQYF

abundance: many
v_gene: TRBV6-2/TRBV6-3
d_gene: NA
j_gene: TRBJ2-5
CDR3nt: TGTGCCAGCGAGGGCCGACATTCACGGGAGACCCAGTACTTC
CDR3aa: CASEGRHSRETQYF

abundance: NA
v_gene: TRBV18
d_gene: TRBD1
j_gene: TRBJ1-5
CDR3nt: TGTGCCAGCTCGAAAGGACAGGGGATACAGCCCCAGCATTTT
CDR3aa: CASSKGQGIQPQHF

abundance: many
v_gene: TRBV20-1
d_gene: NA
j_gene: TRBJ2-7
CDR3nt: TGCAGTGCTAGACAGGGCTACGAGCAGTACTTC
CDR3aa: CSARQGYEQYF

abundance: NA
v_gene: TRBV20-1
d_gene: NA
j_gene: TRBJ2-5
CDR3nt: TGCAGTGCTAGAGACGGAAACGGGATAGGGGAGACCCAGTACTTC
CDR3aa: CSARDGNGIGETQYF

abundance: many
v_gene: TRBV7-2
d_gene: NA
j_gene: TRBJ2-3
CDR3nt: TGTGCCAGCAGCTTAGCTTTCAAAGATACGCAGTATTTT
CDR3aa: CASSLAFKDTQYF

abundance: many
v_gene: TRBV2
d_gene: NA
j_gene: TRBJ2-5
CDR3nt: TGTGCCAGCCTCAAGTGGGGTCCGGAGACCCAGTACTTC
CDR3aa: CASLKWGPETQYF

abundance: many
v_gene: TRBV7-2
d_gene: NA
j_gene: TRBJ2-7
CDR3nt: TGTGCCAGCAGCACTATGGGGGGTAGGAACGAGCAGTACTTC
CDR3aa: CASSTMGGRNEQYF

abundance: many
v_gene: TRBV7-2
d_gene: NA
j_gene: TRBJ1-5
CDR3nt: TGTGCCAGCAGCTTGAGGTCGAACCAGCCCCAGCATTTT
CDR3aa: CASSLRSNQPQHF

abundance: NA
v_gene: TRBV6-5
d_gene: TRBD1
j_gene: TRBJ2-7
CDR3nt: TGTGCCAGCAGTTCGACCAGACAGGGATCTTGGGAGCAGTACTTC
CDR3aa: CASSSTRQGSWEQYF

abundance: many
v_gene: TRBV7-9
d_gene: TRBD2
j_gene: TRBJ2-5
CDR3nt: TGTGCCAGCAGCTTTAGCGGGGGAGCGCGAGAGACCCAGTACTTC
CDR3aa: CASSFSGGARETQYF

abundance: few
v_gene: TRBV7-9
d_gene: TRBD2
j_gene: TRBJ2-3
CDR3nt: TGTGCCAGCAGCTTAGGTTGGCGGGGGGATGATACGCAGTATTTT
CDR3aa: CASSLGWRGDDTQYF

abundance: NA
v_gene: TRBV19
d_gene: TRBD1
j_gene: TRBJ1-1
CDR3nt: TGTGCCAGTAGTACCTGGGACAGGGGGAACACTGAAGCTTTCTTT
CDR3aa: CASSTWDRGNTEAFF

abundance: many
v_gene: TRBV20-1
d_gene: NA
j_gene: TRBJ2-1
CDR3nt: TGCAGTGCTCATAAGAGCTCCTACAATGAGCAGTTCTTC
CDR3aa: CSAHKSSYNEQFF

abundance: many
v_gene: TRBV12-3/TRBV12-4
d_gene: TRBD2
j_gene: TRBJ2-3
CDR3nt: TGTGCCTGCGGGGGGAAACAGTGGAGCACAGATACGCAGTATTTT
CDR3aa: CACGGKQWSTDTQYF

abundance: few
v_gene: TRBV27
d_gene: TRBD1
j_gene: TRBJ2-7
CDR3nt: TGTGCCAGCAGTTTAGCAAACGGACAGGGAGCGTACGAGCAGTACTTC
CDR3aa: CASSLANGQGAYEQYF

abundance: few
v_gene: TRBV29-1
d_gene: TRBD2
j_gene: TRBJ2-1
CDR3nt: TGCAGCGTTTCTTTCGTTGGAGCGGGAGGGTTTAAGCAGTTCTTC
CDR3aa: CSVSFVGAGGFKQFF

abundance: NA
v_gene: TRBV5-6
d_gene: TRBD1
j_gene: TRBJ2-2
CDR3nt: TGTGCCAGCGACAACAGGGGAGCGAGCACCGGGGAGCTGTTTTTT
CDR3aa: CASDNRGASTGELFF

abundance: few
v_gene: TRBV2
d_gene: NA
j_gene: TRBJ2-7
CDR3nt: TGTGCCAGCAGTGATGAAAGCGTACTAGAGCAGTACTTC
CDR3aa: CASSDESVLEQYF